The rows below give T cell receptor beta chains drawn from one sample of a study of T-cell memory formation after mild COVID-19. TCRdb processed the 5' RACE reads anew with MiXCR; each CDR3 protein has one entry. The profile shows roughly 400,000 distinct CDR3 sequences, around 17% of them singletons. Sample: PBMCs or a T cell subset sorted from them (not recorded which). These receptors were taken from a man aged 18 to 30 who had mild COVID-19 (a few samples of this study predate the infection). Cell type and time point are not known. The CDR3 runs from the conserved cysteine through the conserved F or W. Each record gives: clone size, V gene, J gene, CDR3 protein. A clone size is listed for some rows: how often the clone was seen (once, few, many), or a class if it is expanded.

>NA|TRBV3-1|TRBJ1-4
CASSQVGVGEKLFF
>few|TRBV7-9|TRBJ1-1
CASSLVGGGPGNTEAFF
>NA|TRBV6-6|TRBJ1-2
CASSYSILGAGGVRDGYTF
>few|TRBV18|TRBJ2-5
CASSPPGSTRRETQYF
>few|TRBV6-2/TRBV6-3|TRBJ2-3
CASRSGTSVYTQYF
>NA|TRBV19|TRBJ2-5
CASRTTRVKETQYF
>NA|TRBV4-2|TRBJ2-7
CDSSPEGYEQYF
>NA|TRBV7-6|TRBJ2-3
CASSFFGGTDTQYF
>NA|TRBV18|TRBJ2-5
CASSPHRQETQYF
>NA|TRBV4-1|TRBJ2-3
CASSQAEAGAAGTQYF
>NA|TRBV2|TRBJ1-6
CASSDRILPSPLHF
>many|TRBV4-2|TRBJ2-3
CASSQDLSTDTQYF
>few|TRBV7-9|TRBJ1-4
CASSSPKQGRGEKLFF
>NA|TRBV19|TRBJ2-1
CASNPTQGYEQFF
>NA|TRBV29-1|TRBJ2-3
CSVERGGGADTQYF
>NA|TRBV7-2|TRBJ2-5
CASSLGGGGKTQYF
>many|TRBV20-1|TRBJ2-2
CSAKGSSGDTGELFF
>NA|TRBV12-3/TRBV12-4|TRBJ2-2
CASSLARGESGELFF
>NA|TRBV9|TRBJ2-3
CASSVASPGGDTQYF
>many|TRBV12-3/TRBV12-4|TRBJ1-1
CASSDRGDTEAFF
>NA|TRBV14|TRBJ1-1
CASSQDMGVYTEAFF
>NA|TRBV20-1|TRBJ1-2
CSARKSVDDGYTF
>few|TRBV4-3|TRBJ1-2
CASRPGRAGQGPYGYTF
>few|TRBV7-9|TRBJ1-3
CASSSLSGLSGNTIYF
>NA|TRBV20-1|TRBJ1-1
CSDRGMNTEAFF
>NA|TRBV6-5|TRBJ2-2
CASTGLGGDDTGELFF
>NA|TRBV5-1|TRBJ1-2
CASSLTDSNYGYTF
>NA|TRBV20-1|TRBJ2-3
CSARGLGQGAYADTQYF
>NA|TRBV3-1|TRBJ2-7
CASWASGGSREQYF
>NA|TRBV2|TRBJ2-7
CATGTARSYEQYF
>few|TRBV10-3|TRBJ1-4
CAISEKGAEKLFF